A selection of T cell receptor beta chains follows, all from one sample in a study of blood T cells in healthy people across ages. A single record per CDR3 protein comes from TCRdb applying MiXCR to the 5' RACE reads. The sample holds about 640,000 distinct CDR3 sequences, 58% seen once. The sequenced material came from blood. All receptors derive from a man in his sixties in good health. The CDR3 runs from the conserved cysteine through the conserved F or W. Fields, in order: D gene, clone size, V gene, J gene, CDR3 DNA, CDR3 protein. The D gene is left open where the match is weak. Clone size, where shown, is once, few, many, or a class for clones that have expanded.

d_call: NA; clone_size: few; v_call: TRBV2; j_call: TRBJ2-7; cdr3_nt: TGTGCCAGCAGTGTGTGGGGGTTGAGCTACGAGCAGTACTTC; cdr3_aa: CASSVWGLSYEQYF
d_call: NA; clone_size: few; v_call: TRBV20-1; j_call: TRBJ1-4; cdr3_nt: TGCAGTGCCAAAGCAGGGGTTACTGAAAAACTGTTTTTT; cdr3_aa: CSAKAGVTEKLFF
d_call: NA; clone_size: NA; v_call: TRBV20-1; j_call: TRBJ2-5; cdr3_nt: TGCAGTGCTAGTGCCCCAGACCTCCAAGAGACCCAGTACTTC; cdr3_aa: CSASAPDLQETQYF
d_call: TRBD1; clone_size: few; v_call: TRBV5-1; j_call: TRBJ1-2; cdr3_nt: TGCGCCAGCAGCGCGACAGGGGGCTCGGACTATGGCTACACCTTC; cdr3_aa: CASSATGGSDYGYTF
d_call: NA; clone_size: NA; v_call: TRBV4-1; j_call: TRBJ1-5; cdr3_nt: TGCGCCAGCAGCCAAGATTCGGGTATTAGCAATCAGCCCCAGCATTTT; cdr3_aa: CASSQDSGISNQPQHF
d_call: NA; clone_size: once; v_call: TRBV29-1; j_call: TRBJ1-2; cdr3_nt: TGCAGCGTTCAGGACAGTCAGAATGGCTACACCTTC; cdr3_aa: CSVQDSQNGYTF
d_call: NA; clone_size: few; v_call: TRBV3-1; j_call: TRBJ1-4; cdr3_nt: TGTGCCAGCAGCATACGACAGCCCAATGAAAAACTGTTTTTT; cdr3_aa: CASSIRQPNEKLFF
d_call: NA; clone_size: NA; v_call: TRBV12-3/TRBV12-4; j_call: TRBJ2-1; cdr3_nt: TGTGCCAGCACAAGGACGGGGAATGAGCAGTTCTTC; cdr3_aa: CASTRTGNEQFF
d_call: NA; clone_size: NA; v_call: TRBV27; j_call: TRBJ1-4; cdr3_nt: TGTGCCAGCTCAGGGGCAGCAACTAATGAAAAACTGTTTTTT; cdr3_aa: CASSGAATNEKLFF
d_call: NA; clone_size: NA; v_call: TRBV29-1; j_call: TRBJ1-2; cdr3_nt: TGCAGCGTTGGTGAATCTAACTATGGCTACACCTTC; cdr3_aa: CSVGESNYGYTF
d_call: TRBD1; clone_size: NA; v_call: TRBV28; j_call: TRBJ1-4; cdr3_nt: TGTGCCAGCAGTTCGGGACAGCATGAAAAACTGTTTTTT; cdr3_aa: CASSSGQHEKLFF
d_call: NA; clone_size: NA; v_call: TRBV15; j_call: TRBJ1-2; cdr3_nt: TGTGCCACCAGCAGAGATAGAGGGCAATATGGCTACACCTTC; cdr3_aa: CATSRDRGQYGYTF
d_call: TRBD2; clone_size: NA; v_call: TRBV9; j_call: TRBJ2-7; cdr3_nt: TGTGCCAGCAGCGTAGCCACGACGCGGACTAGCGGGGCCCCCTACGAGCAGTACTTC; cdr3_aa: CASSVATTRTSGAPYEQYF
d_call: NA; clone_size: NA; v_call: TRBV28; j_call: TRBJ1-4; cdr3_nt: TGTGCCAGCAGTTTAGGACAATTGCCTGAAAAACTGTTTTTT; cdr3_aa: CASSLGQLPEKLFF
d_call: TRBD1; clone_size: NA; v_call: TRBV20-1; j_call: TRBJ1-5; cdr3_nt: TGCAGTGCTAGAGATGAGGGGACAGGGAACCTTCGGCCCCAGCATTTT; cdr3_aa: CSARDEGTGNLRPQHF
d_call: NA; clone_size: few; v_call: TRBV3-1; j_call: TRBJ2-3; cdr3_nt: TGTGCCAGCAGCCAAGATGGACACAACACAGATACGCAGTATTTT; cdr3_aa: CASSQDGHNTDTQYF
d_call: NA; clone_size: NA; v_call: TRBV18; j_call: TRBJ2-7; cdr3_nt: TGTGCCAGCTCACCTTCGGGTTCGGGAGAGCAGTACTTC; cdr3_aa: CASSPSGSGEQYF
d_call: NA; clone_size: NA; v_call: TRBV20-1; j_call: TRBJ2-1; cdr3_nt: TGCAGTGCTGGAGGACGGTCCTCCTACAATGAGCAGTTCTTC; cdr3_aa: CSAGGRSSYNEQFF
d_call: TRBD1; clone_size: few; v_call: TRBV29-1; j_call: TRBJ2-5; cdr3_nt: TGCAGCGTATTAGGACAGGGGGACATAGAGACCCAGTACTTC; cdr3_aa: CSVLGQGDIETQYF
d_call: NA; clone_size: NA; v_call: TRBV11-2; j_call: TRBJ2-7; cdr3_nt: TGTGCCAGCAGCCGACTCGACAGGTTCTACGAGCAGTACTTC; cdr3_aa: CASSRLDRFYEQYF
d_call: TRBD1; clone_size: NA; v_call: TRBV24-1; j_call: TRBJ2-3; cdr3_nt: TGTGCCACCAAGGAGACAGGGTCAGATACGCAGTATTTT; cdr3_aa: CATKETGSDTQYF
d_call: NA; clone_size: NA; v_call: TRBV3-1; j_call: TRBJ2-1; cdr3_nt: TGTGCCAGCAGCCAAGATTCGGCTTGGGGTGAGCAGTTCTTC; cdr3_aa: CASSQDSAWGEQFF
d_call: TRBD1; clone_size: few; v_call: TRBV5-5; j_call: TRBJ1-2; cdr3_nt: TGTGCCAGCAGCTCGGGACAGGGCGACTATGGCTACACCTTC; cdr3_aa: CASSSGQGDYGYTF
d_call: NA; clone_size: once; v_call: TRBV6-1; j_call: TRBJ2-1; cdr3_nt: TGTGCCAGCAGTGAATCTCCCAATTTAGTGGGCCCCTACAATGAGCAGTTCTTC; cdr3_aa: CASSESPNLVGPYNEQFF
d_call: NA; clone_size: NA; v_call: TRBV12-3/TRBV12-4; j_call: TRBJ1-2; cdr3_nt: TGTGCCAGCAGTACCTCTAGGTATGGCTACACCTTC; cdr3_aa: CASSTSRYGYTF
d_call: NA; clone_size: NA; v_call: TRBV5-6; j_call: TRBJ1-6; cdr3_nt: TGTGCCAGCAGCTTCCCCTCCTATAATTCACCCCTCCACTTT; cdr3_aa: CASSFPSYNSPLHF